This entry is about one TCR beta chain. TCRdb's table, derived via immunoSEQ multiplex PCR, lists solely in-frame clones and lacks some. The data show about 130,000 clones, over 75% seen once. CDR1 is GTSNPN and CDR2 is SVGIG in the germline V gene (reference sequence). The length of the CDR3 is 14 residues. J was trimmed by 5 bases and V by 1 base; bases with no gene match: 6. This sample is drawn from a study of blood T cell repertoires in COVID-19. The chain employs TRBV30 and TRBJ1-1, with 8 bases aligning to TRBD1. The specimen sequenced was peripheral blood. This receptor was identified in a man in his 70s with active COVID-19. The CDR3 DNA is TGTGCCTGGAGTGGCCGACAGGGGAGGACTGAAGCTTTCTTT. Protein product: CAWSGRQGRTEAFF.